This T cell receptor beta chain originates from a study of identical twins. Study results and caveats: Out-of-frame alpha sequences common to twins exhibited an excess of low generation probability. Beta out-of-frame twin sharing showed a weaker excess.

Trimming left V 3 bases short and J 0 bases short, with 19 bases between. Germline V gives CDR1 DFQATT, CDR2 SNEGSKA (reference sequence). The CDR3 is 17 residues long. Unique molecular identifiers were in the cDNA, with template-switch universal primer binding. MiXCR, run by TCRdb on the 5' RACE reads, gives a single entry per CDR3 protein. This table holds 700,000 or so distinct CDR3 sequences, 8.5% to 9% found once. This clonotype was seen a handful of times. Its antigen remains unidentified. The sample was also reused in another study, on yellow fever vaccine responses in identical twins. As reported in that work: After vaccination, twins' T cell response reportedly seemed partly convergent, partly personalized.

This TCR came from a woman between 18 and 29 years old in good health. The chain joins TRBV20-1 to TRBJ2-3; D is perhaps TRBD2 (5 bases). Sequencing used PBMCs. DNA for the CDR3: TGCAGTGCTAGTCTGCCTAGCCTAAATCCAAGCACAGATACGCAGTATTTT. This sequence encodes CSASLPSLNPSTDTQYF.